A single sample gave rise to the 32 T cell receptor beta chains below, sequenced in a study of shared clonotypes between healthy human individuals. Libraries were prepared by immunoSEQ multiplex PCR; TCRdb keeps only in-frame clonotypes and omits some of them. Of 2 million to 2.5 million clones listed, 85% to 95% are singletons. The sequenced sample consisted of naive CD4+ T cells from PBMCs. Specified subset: CD45RA+ positively selected. These receptors were taken from a young man in good health. Some clones in this sample may be carry-over from other donors' samples.

The chain couples TRBV28 to TRBJ2-4; D might be TRBD1 (7 bases). Trimming shortened V by 3 bases and J by 8 bases, and 14 bases separated the two germline ends. The V gene's germline CDR1 is MDHEN and CDR2 SYDVKM. The CDR3 extends over 14 amino acids. CDR3 sequence (DNA): TGTGCCAGCAGTTTTTCGACAGGGACTTACATTCAGTACTTC. Translated: CASSFSTGTYIQYF.

The rearrangement joins TRBV14 to TRBJ1-3; D gene ambiguous. V was shortened by 1 base and J by 0 bases, with 7 bases between the two germline ends. Germline values: CDR1 SGHDN, CDR2 FVKESK. This CDR3 has 15 amino acids. CDR3 residues: CASSQVIASGNTIYF. The CDR3 DNA follows: TGTGCCAGCAGCCAAGTCATAGCCTCTGGAAACACCATATATTTT.

This rearrangement joins TRBV14 to TRBJ2-3; 8 bases map to TRBD2. Germline values: CDR1 SGHDN, CDR2 FVKESK. V lost 1 base and J lost 0; bases outside the gene matches: 3. This CDR3 spans 16 amino acids. CDR3 sequence reads: CASSQAGGRSTDTQYF. For the CDR3, the DNA is TGTGCCAGCAGCCAAGCGGGAGGGAGAAGCACAGATACGCAGTATTTT.

With respect to this clone: This specimen includes other DNA sequences encoding the same CDR3. This chain joins TRBV5-1 and TRBJ2-7, with 9 bases identical to TRBD2. Germline trimming cut 4 bases from V and 4 bases from J; bases unmatched to any gene: 9. Germline assignment: CDR1 SGHRS and CDR2 YFSETQ. This CDR3 comprises 15 residues. The CDR3 sequence: CASSPLAGASYEQYF. CDR3 coding DNA: TGCGCCAGCAGCCCACTAGCGGGCGCCTCTTACGAGCAGTACTTC.

The chain joins TRBV28 to TRBJ1-5, with 9 bases aligning to TRBD1. Trimming at V came to 5 bases and at J to 1 base, leaving 6 bases not matched to a gene. This CDR3 comprises 16 residues. Germline V lookup: CDR1 MDHEN, CDR2 SYDVKM. The CDR3 protein is CASSRLGQGSNQPQHF. Written as DNA, the CDR3 is TGTGCCAGCAGTCGACTCGGACAGGGGAGCAATCAGCCCCAGCATTTT.

The chain employs TRBV5-6 and TRBJ2-1; 7 nucleotides align to TRBD2. The CDR3 is made up of 15 amino acids. Germline lookup yields CDR1 SGHDT and CDR2 YYEEEE. V shed 0 bases, J shed 4 bases, and the junction held 4 bases outside the gene matches. CDR3 region: CASSLVTGGYNEQFF. CDR3 nucleotides: TGTGCCAGCAGCTTGGTTACGGGAGGATACAATGAGCAGTTCTTC. Variable domain in full (rest from reference TRBV5-6 and TRBJ2-1): DAGVTQSPTHLIKTRGQQVTLRCSPKSGHDTVSWYQQALGQGPQFIFQYYEEEERQRGNFPDRFSGHQFPNYSSELNVNALLLGDSALYLCASSLVTGGYNEQFFGPGTRLTVL.

The chain joins TRBV5-1 to TRBJ2-7; TRBD2 matches at 9 bases. Germline lookup yields CDR1 SGHRS and CDR2 YFSETQ. The junction had 9 bases not matched to a gene; V was cut back by 4 bases and J by 7 bases. The CDR3 runs to 14 residues. The CDR3 loop is CASSLGLAGMEQYF. The DNA of the CDR3 is TGCGCCAGCAGCCTGGGACTAGCCGGAATGGAGCAGTACTTC. Based on the CDR3 plus reference TRBV5-1 and TRBJ2-7, the full variable domain is KAGVTQTPRYLIKTRGQQVTLSCSPISGHRSVSWYQQTPGQGLQFLFEYFSETQRNKGNFPGRFSGRQFSNSRSEMNVSTLELGDSALYLCASSLGLAGMEQYFGPGTRLTVT.

The rearrangement uses TRBV27 and TRBJ2-7; 8 bases are a match to TRBD1. V gave up 3 bases and J gave up 0 bases; unmatched junction bases: 4. The CDR3 length is 15 residues. Germline V gives CDR1 MNHEY, CDR2 SMNVEV (reference sequence). The CDR3 sequence is CASSLKGQASYEQYF. CDR3 coding DNA: TGTGCCAGCAGTTTGAAGGGACAGGCCTCCTACGAGCAGTACTTC.

The V gene is TRBV6-5, the J gene TRBJ2-1; 11 bases agree with TRBD2. V lost 5 bases to trimming and J lost 4 bases; unmatched junction nucleotides: 4. The CDR3 has 15 amino acids. Germline V lookup: CDR1 MNHEY, CDR2 SVGAGI. CDR3 DNA: TGTGCCAGCAGTAAGACTAGCGGGGCTTACAATGAGCAGTTCTTC. This translates into CASSKTSGAYNEQFF.

The gene calls are TRBV4-1 and TRBJ1-2; 8 nucleotides align to TRBD1. Losses at the gene ends were 5 bases for V and 8 bases for J; bases not matched to a gene: 10. Germline assignment: CDR1 MGHRA and CDR2 YSYEKL. There are 14 residues in the CDR3. CDR3 amino acids: CASSLSATGVGYTF. CDR3 coding DNA: TGCGCCAGCAGCTTAAGTGCGACAGGGGTAGGCTACACCTTC.

The chain recombines TRBV2 with TRBJ1-5; a possible D gene is TRBD1 (5 bases). Germline assignment: CDR1 SNHLY and CDR2 FYNNEI. This CDR3 contains 17 residues. V was pared by 3 bases and J by 0 bases, with 15 bases between. CDR3 nucleotides: TGTGCCAGCAGTGATCACGGGGGGGAGTTTAGCAATCAGCCCCAGCATTTT. Translating it yields CASSDHGGEFSNQPQHF.

V gene TRBV5-1 combines with J gene TRBJ2-7, with 7 bases lining up with TRBD2. V was pared by 0 bases and J by 6 bases, with 3 bases of the junction left unmatched. The CDR3 covers 13 residues. Per germline, CDR1 SGHRS and CDR2 YFSETQ. CDR3 nucleotide sequence: TGCGCCAGCAGCTTGGGTCTAGCGGCCGAGCAGTACTTC. Its protein is CASSLGLAAEQYF.

The sample holds a few counts of this clone. This sequence joins TRBV6-6 and TRBJ1-2, with a possible D match to TRBD1 (5 bases). Germline CDR1 MNHNY, CDR2 SVGAGI (reference sequence). The CDR3 sequence is 13 residues long. V was pared by 6 bases and J by 8 bases, with 16 bases between. In nucleotides, the CDR3 is TGTGCCAGCAGATTGGACACGGGGCGAGGCTACACCTTC. Its protein product is CASRLDTGRGYTF.

About this clone: This sample includes further DNA sequences coding for the same CDR3. The V and J genes are TRBV18 and TRBJ1-1; D is unresolved. CDR1 KGHSH and CDR2 LQKENI come from the germline V gene. V lost 3 bases and J 0 bases, leaving 5 bases between the germline ends. CDR3 length equals 13 residues. CDR3 DNA: TGTGCCAGCTCACCGCAGGTGAACACTGAAGCTTTCTTT. Protein: CASSPQVNTEAFF.

The rearrangement joins TRBV27 to TRBJ2-7; no firm D call. CDR3 length equals 16 residues. Trimming removed 5 bases at V and 4 bases at J, with 21 bases between. Germline values: CDR1 MNHEY, CDR2 SMNVEV (reference sequence). For the CDR3, the DNA is TGTGCCAGCAGTCCCCTAGTCTCCACCCCTTCTTACGAGCAGTACTTC. It specifies CASSPLVSTPSYEQYF.

This clone was recorded only once. The chain couples TRBV6-5 to TRBJ1-2; D might be TRBD1 (5 bases). This CDR3 has 15 residues. V was clipped by 0 bases and J by 8 bases, with 16 bases between them. CDR1 and CDR2 from the germline V gene are MNHEY and SVGAGI. CDR3 residues: CASSYSWDSIGGYTF. The CDR3 nucleotides read TGTGCCAGCAGTTACTCGTGGGACTCCATTGGGGGCTACACCTTC.

The V and J genes are TRBV6-5 and TRBJ2-1; TRBD1 agrees at 8 bases. J lost 7 bases, V lost 6 bases, and 5 bases had no gene match. Germline V lookup: CDR1 MNHEY, CDR2 SVGAGI. This CDR3 has 13 amino acids. The CDR3 DNA follows: TGTGCCAGCAGGTGGACAGGGAGGAATGAGCAGTTCTTC. Translation gives CASRWTGRNEQFF.

The genes are TRBV20-1 and TRBJ2-1, with unresolved D. Germline CDR1 and CDR2: DFQATT and SNEGSKA (reference sequence). CDR3 size: 11 residues. The V end was cut by 5 bases, the J end by 9 bases, with 11 bases between. The DNA of the CDR3 is TGCAGTGCTCCCAGTTCGGCTGAGCAGTTCTTC. Protein sequence: CSAPSSAEQFF.

V usage is TRBV6-6 and J usage is TRBJ2-7; the match to TRBD2 covers 8 bases. Germline V gives CDR1 MNHNY, CDR2 SVGAGI (reference sequence). Losses at the gene ends were 5 bases for V and 2 bases for J; bases not matched to a gene: 8. The CDR3 covers 15 residues. The CDR3 protein is CASSRGGGTTYEQYF. The CDR3, as DNA: TGTGCCAGCAGTCGGGGGGGCGGGACTACCTACGAGCAGTACTTC.

This chain connects TRBV7-2 to TRBJ1-5; the D is unclear. The germline V gene encodes CDR1 SGHTA and CDR2 FQGNSA. V was clipped by 5 bases and J by 3 bases, with 5 bases between them. The CDR3 extends over 12 amino acids. For the CDR3, the DNA is TGTGCCAGCAGCCAAAACAATCAGCCCCAGCATTTT. Translated: CASSQNNQPQHF.

This clone appeared once. The gene calls are TRBV9 and TRBJ2-2; D is undetermined. CDR1 and CDR2 from the germline V gene are SGDLS and YYNGEE. V was clipped by 2 bases and J by 7 bases, with 12 bases between them. The CDR3 sequence is 14 residues long. CDR3 region: CASSVVEYFGELFF. The CDR3 bases are TGTGCCAGCAGCGTTGTGGAGTACTTCGGGGAGCTGTTTTTT.

This clone was recorded only once. This rearrangement joins TRBV4-1 to TRBJ2-7; D gene ambiguous. The CDR3 has 16 residues. CDR1 and CDR2 from the germline V gene are MGHRA and YSYEKL. V lost 1 base, J lost 3 bases, and 16 bases lay in between. CDR3 region: CASSQVPASEFYEQYF. DNA of the CDR3: TGCGCCAGCAGCCAAGTTCCGGCGTCCGAGTTCTACGAGCAGTACTTC.

This clone has only one observation. The rearrangement joins TRBV23-1 to TRBJ2-7; unclear D gene. TRBV23-1 is an ORF, with its function uncertain. V dropped 2 bases and J dropped 6 bases, with 5 bases sitting between them. The CDR3 is 11 amino acids. The CDR3 spells CASSQPIEQYF. CDR3 bases: TGCGCCAGCAGTCAACCGATCGAGCAGTACTTC.

This sequence joins TRBV19 and TRBJ2-3, with D possibly being TRBD1 (5 bases). The CDR3 sequence is 14 residues long. The V end was cut by 4 bases, the J end by 8 bases, with 16 bases between. CDR1 and CDR2 (germline): LNHDA, SQIVND (reference sequence). For the CDR3, the DNA is TGTGCCAGTAGTAGTGGACAAGGCCCAAGTACGCAGTATTTT. Its protein is CASSSGQGPSTQYF.

This chain uses TRBV5-8 with TRBJ2-5; D possibly corresponds to TRBD2 (7 bases). The germline V gene encodes CDR1 SGHTS and CDR2 YDEGEE. The CDR3 covers 14 residues. The V gene lost 3 bases and the J gene lost 4 bases, with 13 bases spanning the gap. The CDR3 loop is CASSWGGGSETQYF. As DNA, the CDR3 is TGTGCCAGCAGCTGGGGAGGGGGTTCAGAGACCCAGTACTTC.

In this sample, this clone turned up once. The chain joins TRBV9 to TRBJ2-3; 8 nucleotides align to TRBD2. Germline-derived CDR1 and CDR2 are SGDLS and YYNGEE. The CDR3 is 16 residues long. V was pared by 4 bases and J by 4 bases, with 11 bases of the junction left unmatched. The CDR3 is CASSPSPTSAPDTQYF. CDR3 coding DNA: TGTGCCAGCAGCCCCTCACCGACTAGCGCCCCAGATACGCAGTATTTT.

This chain links TRBV9 with TRBJ1-3, with 9 bases fitting TRBD1. V was pared by 4 bases and J by 2 bases, with 16 bases of the junction left unmatched. The CDR3 extends over 19 amino acids. Germline loops: CDR1 SGDLS, CDR2 YYNGEE. CDR3 DNA: TGTGCCAGCAGCCTCATCCCCGGGACAGGGATTATTGCTGGAAACACCATATATTTT. Its translation is CASSLIPGTGIIAGNTIYF.

The chain links TRBV5-1 to TRBJ2-5, with D possibly TRBD2 on 6 matching bases. This CDR3 is 15 amino acids long. Trimming cost V 6 bases and J 5 bases, with 20 bases left between them. The germline gives CDR1 SGHRS, CDR2 YFSETQ. The CDR3 coding sequence is TGCGCCAGCATAGGGTCTATCGGGAGTATGGAGACCCAGTACTTC. Encoded protein: CASIGSIGSMETQYF.

The chain recombines TRBV27 with TRBJ2-5; the D gene is possibly TRBD2 (5 bases). Germline V gives CDR1 MNHEY, CDR2 SMNVEV (reference sequence). V was clipped by 6 bases and J by 7 bases, with 18 bases between them. The length of the CDR3 is 14 residues. The CDR3 region has the DNA TGTGCCAGCAGCGCCGACGGAGGCATGGGGACCCAGTACTTC. This encodes CASSADGGMGTQYF.

The chain is built from TRBV7-2 and TRBJ2-6; 8 bases are shared with TRBD2. After removal of 3 bases from V and 2 bases from J, the junction contained 6 bases not matched to a gene. Germline V gives CDR1 SGHTA, CDR2 FQGNSA. The length of the CDR3 is 17 residues. CDR3 bases: TGTGCCAGCAGCTTCACTAGCGGCTTAACTGGGGCCAACGTCCTGACTTTC. Amino acid sequence: CASSFTSGLTGANVLTF. Variable domain in full (rest from reference TRBV7-2 and TRBJ2-6): GAGVSQSPSNKVTEKGKDVELRCDPISGHTALYWYRQSLGQGLEFLIYFQGNSAPDKSGLPSDRFSAERTGGSVSTLTIQRTQQEDSAVYLCASSFTSGLTGANVLTFGAGSRLTVL.

The V call is TRBV18, the J call TRBJ2-7, with D perhaps matching TRBD1 or TRBD2 (5 bases each). CDR3 length: 13 amino acids. Germline V gene lookup returns CDR1 KGHSH and CDR2 LQKENI. The V end lost 3 bases, the J end lost 4 bases, and 10 bases lay between the germline ends. CDR3 nucleotides: TGTGCCAGCTCACCGGGACGTCAGTACGAGCAGTACTTC. Its protein is CASSPGRQYEQYF.

This clone was seen once. The chain recombines TRBV27 with TRBJ2-3; the match to TRBD1 covers 7 bases. The CDR3 contains 15 residues. The germline gives CDR1 MNHEY, CDR2 SMNVEV (reference sequence). J was trimmed by 4 bases and V by 7 bases; bases with no gene match: 11. CDR3 nucleotide sequence: TGTGCCAGCACCCGAGATAGGGGGCTAGCAGATACGCAGTATTTT. It codes for CASTRDRGLADTQYF.